These 8 T cell receptor beta chains were sequenced from one sample in a study of T-cell memory formation after mild COVID-19. MiXCR, run by TCRdb on the 5' RACE reads, gives a single entry per CDR3 protein. The sample includes approximately 450,000 distinct CDR3 sequences, roughly 18% seen only once; the top ten take over 9%. The sample comprised PBMCs or a T cell subset sorted from them (not recorded which). The receptor set was obtained from an adult woman who had mild COVID-19 (a few samples of this study predate the infection). Cell type and time point are not known.

This clonotype was counted between two and nine times. The chain is built from TRBV30 and TRBJ2-2, with D unclear. CDR3 length: 13 residues. V was clipped by 5 bases and J by 1 base, with 8 bases between them. In germline, CDR1 is GTSNPN, CDR2 SVGIG (reference sequence). CDR3 sequence reads: CAWEYKNTGELFF. CDR3 DNA: TGTGCCTGGGAGTATAAGAACACCGGGGAGCTGTTTTTT.

This clonotype came up a few times. The chain couples TRBV15 to TRBJ1-1, with D hard to call. Germline loops: CDR1 LNHNV, CDR2 YYDKDF (reference sequence). Trimming cost V 3 bases and J 4 bases, with 9 bases left between them. The CDR3 contains 13 residues. In DNA form, the CDR3 reads TGTGCCACCAGCAGTTCGACGCGCACTGAAGCTTTCTTT. Protein product: CATSSSTRTEAFF.

V and J are TRBV27 and TRBJ2-7; D gene ambiguous. The CDR3 runs to 15 residues. Germline assignment: CDR1 MNHEY and CDR2 SMNVEV (reference sequence). V lost 8 bases, J lost 1 base, and 18 bases lay in between. The CDR3 bases are TGTGCCAGCCACACTTTGGATGGACGGTCCTACGAGCAGTACTTC. Protein product: CASHTLDGRSYEQYF.

This clonotype was observed a few times. The gene calls are TRBV12-3 or TRBV12-4 and TRBJ2-1, with a possible D match to TRBD2 (6 bases). The CDR3 is made up of 13 amino acids. V gave up 6 bases and J gave up 9 bases, with 15 bases separating them. CDR3 sequence (DNA): TGTGCCAGCAGACGCCAGGGAGGAGGTGAGCAGTTCTTC. Amino acids: CASRRQGGGEQFF.

The chain joins TRBV7-9 to TRBJ2-5; D remains unclear. The CDR3 spans 12 residues. Trimming pared 8 bases from V and 7 bases from J, leaving 14 bases between. Germline V gives CDR1 SEHNR, CDR2 FQNEAQ (reference sequence). CDR3 region: CASGAARGTQYF. The CDR3, as DNA: TGTGCCAGCGGTGCGGCTCGTGGGACCCAGTACTTC.

The V gene is TRBV9, the J gene TRBJ2-3; 8 bases match TRBD2. The junction had 5 bases not matched to a gene; V was cut back by 1 base and J by 4 bases. This CDR3 is built from 15 residues. The germline CDR1 and CDR2 sequences are SGDLS and YYNGEE. This CDR3 is CASSVNGGASDTQYF. CDR3 sequence (DNA): TGTGCCAGCAGCGTAAACGGGGGGGCCTCAGATACGCAGTATTTT.

The genes are TRBV7-2 and TRBJ2-3; no clear D gene. Between the trimmed V and J ends, which lost 5 bases and 4 bases, there was a span of 13 bases. From germline, CDR1 is SGHTA and CDR2 FQGNSA. This CDR3 region has 14 residues. The CDR3: CASSPLGMADTQYF. The CDR3 coding sequence is TGTGCCAGCAGCCCCTTGGGGATGGCAGATACGCAGTATTTT.

This clonotype was observed a few times. V and J are TRBV12-3 or TRBV12-4 and TRBJ2-2; D assignment may be TRBD1 or TRBD2 (5 bases each). Trimming cost V 5 bases and J 6 bases, with 13 bases left between them. CDR3 length: 14 residues. The CDR3 region has the DNA TGTGCCAGCAGTCCCCTCCGGGGCGCCGGGGAGCTGTTTTTT. Encoded protein: CASSPLRGAGELFF.